These 13 T cell receptor beta chains came from one sample sequenced in a study of blood T cell repertoires in COVID-19. Clones were read by immunoSEQ multiplex PCR, and TCRdb kept only the in-frame ones, dropping some. The sample yields fewer than 35,000 clones, about 83% seen once. Sequenced material: peripheral blood. These receptors came from a man between 65 and 85 years old with acute or convalescent COVID-19.

The chain couples TRBV7-2 to TRBJ1-2; D might be TRBD1 (6 bases). Germline loops: CDR1 SGHTA, CDR2 FQGNSA. V was shortened by 5 bases and J by 8 bases, with 12 bases between the two germline ends. This CDR3 has 12 amino acids. DNA for the CDR3: TGTGCCAGCAGCGTCGACAGGATAGGCTACACCTTC. This sequence encodes CASSVDRIGYTF.

The gene calls are TRBV7-3 and TRBJ2-3, with a weak D call TRBD2 (5 bases). The CDR3 spans 16 residues. CDR1 is SGHTA, CDR2 FQGTGA, per germline. Trimming left V 5 bases short and J 1 base short, with 16 bases between. CDR3 sequence: CASSRPSPGGTDTQYF. The CDR3 bases are TGTGCCAGCAGCCGGCCTAGCCCAGGAGGCACAGATACGCAGTATTTT.

This chain links TRBV18 with TRBJ2-5; TRBD1 might be the D (7 bases). Trimming took 2 bases from V and 7 from J, leaving 11 bases between them. This CDR3 spans 13 amino acids. The germline gives CDR1 KGHSH, CDR2 LQKENI. In DNA form, the CDR3 reads TGTGCCAGCTCACCAGACCAGGGGGGGACCCAGTACTTC. Protein product: CASSPDQGGTQYF.

The rearrangement links TRBV19 to TRBJ1-5, with TRBD1 as a possible D gene (5 bases). This CDR3 is 16 amino acids long. Germline CDR1 LNHDA, CDR2 SQIVND (reference sequence). V was trimmed by 4 bases and J by 0 bases, leaving 13 bases between them. CDR3 sequence: CASSTYRPTSNQPQHF. The CDR3 DNA sequence: TGTGCCAGTAGTACCTACAGGCCGACTAGCAATCAGCCCCAGCATTTT.

The chain carries TRBV7-2 and TRBJ1-1; D might be TRBD1 (5 bases). Germline V gene lookup returns CDR1 SGHTA and CDR2 FQGNSA. Trimming shortened V by 5 bases and J by 0 bases, and 16 bases separated the two germline ends. This CDR3 region has 16 residues. CDR3 nucleotides: TGTGCCAGCAGCCACCCCCCGGGGGAAATGAACACTGAAGCTTTCTTT. Encoded protein: CASSHPPGEMNTEAFF.

The chain joins TRBV27 to TRBJ2-1; the D gene is possibly TRBD2 (5 bases). The CDR3 is made up of 15 amino acids. Germline CDR1 reads MNHEY; CDR2 reads SMNVEV (reference sequence). V shed 0 bases and J shed 9 bases, with 15 bases lying between them. The CDR3: CASSLSRRGKGEQFF. The CDR3 region has the DNA TGTGCCAGCAGTTTATCTCGTCGGGGAAAGGGTGAGCAGTTCTTC.

The rearrangement joins TRBV4-2 to TRBJ2-1, with TRBD2 identical over 10 bases. The CDR3 totals 13 residues. Germline V gene sequence: CDR1 LGHNA, CDR2 YNFKEQ. With V trimmed by 0 bases and J by 16 bases, 6 bases remained unmatched. CDR3 residues: CASSQDASSGRFF. CDR3 bases: TGTGCCAGCAGCCAAGATGCATCTAGCGGGAGATTCTTC.

The V call is TRBV14, the J call TRBJ1-6; 8 bases fit TRBD1. Germline CDR1 SGHDN, CDR2 FVKESK. After removal of 1 base from V and 8 bases from J, the junction contained 4 bases not matched to a gene. CDR3 size: 15 residues. CDR3 sequence: CASSQAYRGDSPLHF. As DNA, the CDR3 is TGTGCCAGCAGCCAAGCGTACAGGGGGGATTCACCCCTCCACTTT.

This clone occurred once. The chain links TRBV19 to TRBJ1-2, with a tentative D call TRBD1 (5 bases). This CDR3 region has 14 residues. The germline V gene has CDR1 LNHDA and CDR2 SQIVND (reference sequence). Trimming removed 3 bases from V and 1 base from J, with 9 bases in between. This chain's CDR3 is CASSIRGLNYGYTF. Here the CDR3 DNA reads TGTGCCAGTAGTATCCGGGGACTTAACTATGGCTACACCTTC.

V is TRBV6-2 or TRBV6-3 and J is TRBJ1-2; 8 bases line up with TRBD1. The trim removed 4 bases at V and 4 bases at J, leaving 11 bases unmatched. The CDR3 loop spans 16 amino acids. Germline lookup yields CDR1 MNHEY and CDR2 SVGEGT. The CDR3 reads CASSSRQGLLGYGYTF. CDR3 nucleotides: TGTGCCAGCAGTTCTCGACAGGGGTTGCTTGGCTATGGCTACACCTTC.

The chain recombines TRBV28 with TRBJ1-1; 7 positions agree with TRBD1. Germline V lookup: CDR1 MDHEN, CDR2 SYDVKM. V was clipped by 6 bases and J by 9 bases; unmatched bases: 13. The CDR3 totals 14 residues. The CDR3 sequence: CASSPPPGRGQAFF. The CDR3 region has the DNA TGTGCCAGCAGCCCACCACCCGGTAGGGGGCAAGCTTTCTTT.

This chain connects TRBV29-1 to TRBJ2-3; TRBD2 matches 8 bases. Germline lookup yields CDR1 SQVTM and CDR2 ANQGSEA. CDR3 length equals 13 residues. The CDR3 bases are TGCAGTGGACTAGCCTTCGTACAAGATACGCAGTATTTT. This gives the protein CSGLAFVQDTQYF.

The chain uses TRBV19 and TRBJ2-1; 8 positions agree with TRBD2. The V and J ends lost 7 bases and 7 bases, in that order; junction bases with no gene match: 9. The CDR3 has 14 residues. Germline-derived CDR1 and CDR2 are LNHDA and SQIVND (reference sequence). CDR3 nucleotide sequence: TGTGCCAGTAAAATAGCGGGAATTTGGAATGAGCAGTTCTTC. As protein: CASKIAGIWNEQFF.